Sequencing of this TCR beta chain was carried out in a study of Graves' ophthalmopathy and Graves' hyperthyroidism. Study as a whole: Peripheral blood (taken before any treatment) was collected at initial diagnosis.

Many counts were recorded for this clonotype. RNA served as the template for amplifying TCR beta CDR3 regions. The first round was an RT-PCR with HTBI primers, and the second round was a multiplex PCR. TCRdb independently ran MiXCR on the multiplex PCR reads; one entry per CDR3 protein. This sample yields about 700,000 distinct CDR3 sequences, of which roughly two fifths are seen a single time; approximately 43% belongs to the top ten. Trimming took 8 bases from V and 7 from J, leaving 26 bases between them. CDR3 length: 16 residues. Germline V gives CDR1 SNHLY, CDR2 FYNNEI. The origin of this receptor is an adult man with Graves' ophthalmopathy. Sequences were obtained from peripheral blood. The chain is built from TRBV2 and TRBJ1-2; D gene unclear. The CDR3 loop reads CASPDEDGSPRGGYTF. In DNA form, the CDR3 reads TGTGCCAGCCCAGATGAGGACGGATCGCCGCGTGGTGGCTACACCTTC.